This TCR beta chain was recovered during a study of blood T cell repertoires in COVID-19. At the level of the study: The United States, Italy and Spain were the sources of the acute and convalescent COVID-19 samples. T cells, B-cell-depleted T cells, or PBMCs provided the cDNA or gDNA that served as material.

In the source study's methods: Amplified reference gene primers provided the basis for estimating nucleated cell counts. This table comes from immunoSEQ multiplex PCR, and its TCRdb copy is limited to in-frame clones, with some not included. V and J calls and clone size are as listed in that table; D and trimming were resolved from the DNA. The data contain roughly 150,000 clones, more than 65% of them singletons. After removal of 5 bases from V and 1 base from J, the junction contained 7 bases not matched to a gene. Germline CDR1 reads WSHSY; CDR2 reads SAAADI. This CDR3 contains 15 residues. The sequenced sample was peripheral blood. This chain connects TRBV10-2 to TRBJ1-1; 7 bases agree with TRBD1. This clonotype originated in a man in his sixties with acute or convalescent COVID-19. The CDR3 region is CASSSPHRGNTEAFF. In DNA, the CDR3 is TGCGCCAGCAGTTCCCCCCACAGGGGGAACACTGAAGCTTTCTTT.